The clone carrying this T cell receptor (beta chain) was counted a few times. The CDR3 contains 13 residues. V lost 4 bases and J 2 bases, leaving 9 bases between the germline ends. Germline CDR1 SQVTM, CDR2 ANQGSEA. This record comes from a study of human T cells and chemical hapten exposure. TCRdb reprocessed the RACE reads with MiXCR, giving one entry per CDR3 protein. Among tens of thousands of distinct CDR3 sequences listed, around 10% were seen once. Time point defined: patch test 1, 2 weeks after DPC sensitization. The treatment denotes: therapeutic diphenylcyclopropenone sensitization with weekly scalp DPC.

The chain has TRBV29-1 and TRBJ1-5; maybe TRBD1 (6 bases). This sequence originates from a woman in her thirties or forties with alopecia areata. Some clones in this sample may be carry-over from other donors' samples. The sample was whole blood, taken in connection with sensitization to the hapten diphenylcyclopropenone (DPC). CDR3 coding DNA: TGCAGCGTTGTGGAGGGGGGCAATCAGCCCCAGCATTTT. Its translation: CSVVEGGNQPQHF.